This is a list of T cell receptor beta chains from one sample in a study of cytomegalovirus exposure and HLA in healthy donors. Sequenced by immunoSEQ multiplex PCR; TCRdb stores in-frame clones only, minus some. Of about 150,000 clones in the sample, 70% to 80% are singletons; the top ten hold 2.1%. The sequencing input was PBMCs. These receptors were taken from a woman aged 55-69 years in good health and CMV-seropositive. CDR3s include the opening cysteine and the closing phenylalanine or tryptophan. The order of the fields is CDR3 length, V gene, clone size, J gene, D gene, CDR3 protein, CDR3 DNA. The D gene is left open where the match is weak. Only some rows state a clone size, as once, few, many or a class for expanded clones.

15,TRBV7-3,NA,TRBJ2-5,NA,CASSLSPGRQETQYF,TGTGCCAGCAGCTTAAGTCCAGGGCGACAAGAGACCCAGTACTTC
14,TRBV30,few,TRBJ2-2,NA,CALDSTANTGELFF,TGTGCCTTAGACAGCACTGCGAACACCGGGGAGCTGTTTTTT
16,TRBV19,NA,TRBJ1-5,NA,CASSIGATGQNQPQHF,TGTGCCAGTAGTATAGGGGCGACAGGCCAAAATCAGCCCCAGCATTTT
15,TRBV7-9,few,TRBJ2-5,TRBD1,CASSLATGLGETQYF,TGTGCCAGCAGCTTAGCGACAGGGTTGGGGGAGACCCAGTACTTC
15,TRBV6-5,NA,TRBJ2-3,TRBD2,CASRLAGDNTDTQYF,TGTGCCAGTCGACTAGCGGGAGACAACACAGATACGCAGTATTTT
14,TRBV11-2,once,TRBJ2-7,TRBD1,CASSPGQGSYEQYF,TGTGCCAGCAGCCCAGGACAGGGCTCCTACGAGCAGTACTTC
12,TRBV6-5,NA,TRBJ1-2,NA,CASSYRGYGYTF,TGTGCCAGCAGTTACCGAGGCTATGGCTACACCTTC
15,TRBV5-1,NA,TRBJ2-2,NA,CASSLGTVNTGELFF,TGCGCCAGCAGCTTGGGTACAGTGAACACCGGGGAGCTGTTTTTT
15,TRBV5-1,NA,TRBJ2-2,NA,CASSLAGQNTGELFF,TGCGCCAGCAGCTTGGCTGGACAGAACACCGGGGAGCTGTTTTTT
15,TRBV9,NA,TRBJ2-1,NA,CASSVGQGSYNEQFF,TGTGCCAGCAGCGTAGGTCAGGGCTCCTACAATGAGCAGTTCTTC
15,TRBV19,NA,TRBJ2-1,TRBD1,CASSDRGPSYNEQFF,TGTGCCAGTAGTGACAGGGGACCCTCCTACAATGAGCAGTTCTTC
13,TRBV28,NA,TRBJ1-5,NA,CASTTTGSQPQHF,TGTGCCAGCACCACAACAGGGAGTCAGCCCCAGCATTTT
11,TRBV29-1,few,TRBJ1-2,NA,CSVEGLRGYTF,TGCAGCGTTGAAGGGTTACGGGGCTACACCTTC
17,TRBV19,once,TRBJ2-2,TRBD2,CASSIWKTSENTGELFF,TGTGCCAGTAGTATTTGGAAGACTAGCGAGAACACCGGGGAGCTGTTTTTT
14,TRBV6-1,NA,TRBJ1-1,TRBD1,CASSSGQEERLAFF,TGTGCCAGCAGTAGTGGACAGGAAGAGAGGTTGGCTTTCTTT
12,TRBV30,NA,TRBJ2-1,TRBD1,CACWTGIDEQFF,TGTGCCTGCTGGACAGGGATCGATGAGCAGTTCTTC
16,TRBV18,NA,TRBJ1-1,TRBD1,CASSLSGTGDTRKAFF,TGTGCCAGCTCACTATCCGGGACAGGGGACACTAGAAAAGCTTTCTTT
16,TRBV7-7,NA,TRBJ2-1,TRBD2,CASSLGLAGGDNEQFF,TGTGCTAGCAGCTTAGGACTAGCGGGAGGGGACAATGAGCAGTTCTTC
15,TRBV5-1,NA,TRBJ1-1,NA,CASSPTTGGATEAFF,TGCGCCAGCAGCCCAACCACGGGAGGGGCCACTGAAGCTTTCTTT
15,TRBV7-8,NA,TRBJ1-4,TRBD1,CASSFRGRGIEKLFF,TGTGCCAGCAGCTTCAGGGGGCGCGGGATTGAAAAACTGTTTTTT
16,TRBV5-5,NA,TRBJ2-7,TRBD1,CASSLSDRDGDYEQYF,TGTGCCAGCAGCTTGTCTGACAGGGACGGGGATTACGAGCAGTACTTC
13,TRBV18,NA,TRBJ2-7,TRBD1,CASSQGQGGEQYF,TGTGCCAGCTCTCAAGGACAGGGAGGCGAGCAGTACTTC
19,TRBV27,NA,TRBJ2-2,TRBD2,CASSLFGIVTGGPGGELFF,TGTGCCAGCAGTTTATTCGGAATTGTAACGGGAGGGCCGGGCGGGGAGCTGTTTTTT
14,TRBV18,NA,TRBJ2-1,TRBD2,CASSPERGPNEQFF,TGTGCCAGCTCACCAGAGCGGGGGCCTAATGAGCAGTTCTTC
13,TRBV7-9,NA,TRBJ1-2,NA,CASSYRGNYGYTF,TGTGCCAGCAGCTATCGAGGGAACTATGGCTACACCTTC
19,TRBV28,NA,TRBJ2-2,TRBD2,CASSLWGGLAGRDTGELFF,TGTGCCAGCAGTTTATGGGGTGGGCTAGCGGGACGGGACACCGGGGAGCTGTTTTTT
14,TRBV2,once,TRBJ1-1,TRBD1,CASRDHRGRTEAFF,TGTGCCAGCAGAGATCACAGGGGAAGAACTGAAGCTTTCTTT
12,TRBV5-1,NA,TRBJ1-2,NA,CASSLAGKGYTF,TGCGCCAGCAGCTTGGCAGGGAAGGGCTACACCTTC
15,TRBV6-4,NA,TRBJ2-1,TRBD2,CASSLEAGGPREQFF,TGTGCCAGCAGCCTCGAGGCGGGAGGGCCTCGGGAGCAGTTCTTC
15,TRBV28,NA,TRBJ2-5,TRBD2,CASSQAGGPGETQYF,TGTGCCAGCAGCCAAGCGGGAGGGCCGGGAGAGACCCAGTACTTC
14,TRBV7-3,NA,TRBJ2-1,NA,CASSLDAAVGEQFF,TGTGCCAGCAGCTTAGACGCAGCGGTAGGTGAGCAGTTCTTC
15,TRBV5-4,NA,TRBJ2-3,TRBD1,CASSPRTGVTDTQYF,TGTGCCAGCAGTCCTCGGACAGGGGTCACAGATACGCAGTATTTT
15,TRBV5-1,NA,TRBJ2-2,NA,CASSLAVGAGGELFF,TGCGCCAGCAGCTTGGCGGTTGGAGCGGGCGGGGAGCTGTTTTTT
16,TRBV25-1,NA,TRBJ2-5,TRBD1,CASSGYGQGKQETQYF,TGTGCCAGCAGTGGGTATGGACAGGGGAAACAAGAGACCCAGTACTTC
13,TRBV19,NA,TRBJ1-4,TRBD1,CASRYRGLEKLFF,TGTGCCAGTAGATACAGGGGACTCGAAAAACTGTTTTTT
15,TRBV11-2,NA,TRBJ1-1,NA,CASSLADRLRAEAFF,TGTGCCAGCAGCTTAGCCGACCGGCTGAGGGCTGAAGCTTTCTTT
14,TRBV5-1,NA,TRBJ1-1,TRBD1,CASSGGQGYTEAFF,TGCGCCAGCAGTGGGGGACAGGGGTACACTGAAGCTTTCTTT
14,TRBV2,once,TRBJ2-7,NA,CASSAAGRGYEQYF,TGTGCCAGCAGTGCGGCCGGACGGGGCTACGAGCAGTACTTC
13,TRBV21-1,few,TRBJ2-7,NA,CASSKENFPGGYF,TGTGCCAGCAGCAAAGAAAACTTCCCCGGAGGGTACTTC
13,TRBV5-3,NA,TRBJ2-7,NA,CASTRGWYYEQYF,TGTGCCAGTACCCGCGGGTGGTACTACGAGCAGTACTTC
14,TRBV25-1,NA,TRBJ1-2,NA,CASSETTGSEGYTF,TGTGCCAGCAGTGAAACGACAGGTTCGGAAGGCTACACCTTC
16,TRBV5-1,NA,TRBJ1-1,NA,CASSLGGGALNTEAFF,TGCGCCAGCAGCTTGGGCGGAGGGGCACTGAACACTGAAGCTTTCTTT
13,TRBV28,once,TRBJ1-1,NA,CASSGPPNTEAFF,TGTGCCAGCAGTGGGCCGCCGAACACTGAAGCTTTCTTT
15,TRBV28,NA,TRBJ2-4,TRBD2,CASSLGRGGLGIQYF,TGTGCCAGCAGTTTAGGGCGCGGGGGGCTGGGCATTCAGTACTTC
14,TRBV28,NA,TRBJ1-2,NA,CASRLRGGNNGYTF,TGTGCCAGCAGATTAAGGGGGGGTAATAATGGCTACACCTTC
15,TRBV7-3,NA,TRBJ2-2,TRBD1,CASSSRQGYTGELFF,TGTGCCAGCAGCTCCAGACAGGGATACACCGGGGAGCTGTTTTTT
14,TRBV6-1,NA,TRBJ1-2,TRBD1,CASSVDRAWGGYTF,TGTGCCAGCAGCGTAGACAGGGCCTGGGGAGGCTACACCTTC
14,TRBV7-8,NA,TRBJ2-7,TRBD2,CASSLTSGSYEQYF,TGTGCCAGCAGCTTAACTAGCGGCTCCTACGAGCAGTACTTC
11,TRBV7-9,NA,TRBJ1-1,NA,CASSFSEEAFF,TGTGCCAGCAGCTTCTCAGAAGAAGCTTTCTTT
15,TRBV18,NA,TRBJ1-1,TRBD1,CASSPLMTGDTEAFF,TGTGCCAGCTCTCCGTTGATGACAGGGGACACTGAAGCTTTCTTT
14,TRBV7-8,NA,TRBJ1-1,NA,CASSRQGSNTEAFF,TGTGCCAGCAGCCGCCAGGGATCGAACACTGAAGCTTTCTTT
16,TRBV5-1,NA,TRBJ1-1,NA,CASSLAAFRENTEAFF,TGCGCCAGCAGCTTGGCCGCTTTTCGGGAGAACACTGAAGCTTTCTTT
14,TRBV11-2,NA,TRBJ2-1,TRBD2,CASSFGGAYNEQFF,TGTGCCAGCAGCTTTGGGGGGGCCTACAATGAGCAGTTCTTC
14,TRBV28,NA,TRBJ2-7,TRBD2,CASSLGTSGGEQYF,TGTGCCAGCAGTCTCGGGACTAGCGGGGGGGAGCAGTACTTC
15,TRBV10-1,NA,TRBJ2-2,NA,CASIRWESYTGELFF,TGCGCCAGCATTAGGTGGGAGTCGTACACCGGGGAGCTGTTTTTT
11,TRBV19,NA,TRBJ1-3,NA,CASSTGNTIYF,TGTGCCAGTAGTACAGGAAACACCATATATTTT
14,TRBV29-1,NA,TRBJ1-1,NA,CSVEHVGGRGEAFF,TGCAGCGTCGAACATGTAGGGGGTAGGGGTGAAGCTTTCTTT
14,TRBV7-3,NA,TRBJ2-1,NA,CASSLPGLLDEQFF,TGTGCCAGCAGCTTACCGGGACTCCTTGATGAGCAGTTCTTC
16,TRBV10-3,few,TRBJ2-3,NA,CAISVLRAHGTDTQYF,TGTGCCATCAGTGTTTTGAGGGCGCATGGCACAGATACGCAGTATTTT